The 29 T cell receptor beta chains in this list originate from one sample, sequenced in a study of identical twins. TCRdb called the 5' RACE reads again in MiXCR, with one record for every CDR3 protein. The sample records about 220,000 distinct CDR3 sequences, around 8.1% being singletons. These data are also associated with another study on yellow fever vaccine responses in identical twins.

Sequenced sample: memory (CD45RO+) T cells sorted from blood. These receptors were taken from a woman between 18 and 30 years old in good health.

This clonotype came up many times. The genes are TRBV5-5 and TRBJ2-3; 7 nucleotides line up with TRBD2. CDR3 size: 15 residues. Germline V gene lookup returns CDR1 SGHKS and CDR2 YYEKEE (reference sequence). J was trimmed by 3 bases and V by 0 bases; bases with no gene match: 4. The CDR3 bases are TGTGCCAGCAGCTTGGATGGGAGGGATACAGATACGCAGTATTTT. Translation: CASSLDGRDTDTQYF.

This clonotype has only one observation. In DNA form, the CDR3 reads TGTGCCACCAGCAGAGATATGGGGACTAGCGGTTACGAGCAGTACTTC. Protein: CATSRDMGTSGYEQYF. The chain is built from TRBV15 and TRBJ2-7; 11 bases agree with TRBD2. This CDR3 contains 16 residues. V lost 0 bases, J lost 4 bases, and 5 bases stayed unmatched. The germline gives CDR1 LNHNV, CDR2 YYDKDF (reference sequence).

The rearrangement uses TRBV6-1 and TRBJ1-6; 11 nucleotides agree with TRBD1. Germline values: CDR1 MNHNS, CDR2 SASEGT. CDR3 size: 15 residues. V gave up 8 bases and J gave up 9 bases; unmatched junction bases: 9. This CDR3 reads CASLLSGTGGSPLHF. The CDR3 bases are TGTGCCAGCCTCTTATCCGGGACAGGGGGTTCACCCCTCCACTTT.

This clonotype was seen repeatedly, ten times or more. This sequence joins TRBV5-1 and TRBJ2-7, with 9 bases lining up with TRBD2. The CDR3 consists of 15 residues. The V gene end was trimmed by 0 bases and the J gene end by 5 bases; junction bases not matched to a gene: 6. The germline CDR1 and CDR2 sequences are SGHRS and YFSETQ. The CDR3 sequence is CASSLGLAGFDEQYF. Here the CDR3 DNA reads TGCGCCAGCAGCTTGGGTCTAGCGGGGTTCGACGAGCAGTACTTC.

The CDR3 is CATSDSGQGAGDEQFF. Written as DNA, the CDR3 is TGTGCCACCAGTGATTCGGGACAGGGGGCTGGAGATGAGCAGTTCTTC. The chain carries TRBV24-1 and TRBJ2-1; 12 bases agree with TRBD1. Germline CDR1 and CDR2: KGHDR and SFDVKD. This CDR3 is 16 amino acids long. Unmatched junction bases numbered 6, after V lost 2 bases and J lost 8 bases.

This clonotype was seen a handful of times. This sequence joins TRBV6-2 or TRBV6-3 and TRBJ2-5; a possible D gene is TRBD1 (5 bases). V lost 5 bases to trimming and J lost 2 bases, with 12 bases between them. The CDR3 length is 14 residues. The germline gives CDR1 MNHEY, CDR2 SVGEGT. The CDR3 nucleotides read TGTGCCAGCAGTCCGACTGACAGTCAAGAGACCCAGTACTTC. Protein: CASSPTDSQETQYF.

This clonotype was observed at least ten times. The chain couples TRBV12-3 or TRBV12-4 to TRBJ2-6; 7 nucleotides match TRBD2. The CDR3 spans 16 residues. Trimming at V came to 3 bases and at J to 0 bases, leaving 2 bases not matched to a gene. The CDR3 is CASSFGEGSGANVLTF. DNA for the CDR3: TGTGCCAGCAGTTTCGGGGAGGGCTCTGGGGCCAACGTCCTGACTTTC.

This clonotype has only a few counts. The V and J genes are TRBV3-1 and TRBJ2-1; TRBD2 aligns across 11 bases. With V trimmed by 5 bases and J by 12 bases, 3 bases remained unmatched. CDR3 size: 12 residues. Germline CDR1 and CDR2: LGHDT and YNNKEL (reference sequence). CDR3: CASSISGGAQFF. For the CDR3, the DNA is TGTGCCAGCAGCATTAGCGGGGGGGCGCAGTTCTTC.

This clonotype occurred many times. The chain has TRBV10-3 and TRBJ1-1; no firm D call. The CDR3 is 14 amino acids. Trimming removed 3 bases at V and 4 bases at J, with 12 bases between. Germline CDR1 and CDR2: ENHRY and SYGVKD. CDR3 in DNA: TGTGCCATCAGTGACACCTCCTGGGGCACTGAAGCTTTCTTT. The encoded protein is CAISDTSWGTEAFF.

The V call is TRBV7-2, the J call TRBJ2-1; 11 nucleotides match TRBD2. The CDR3 extends over 15 amino acids. The V and J ends lost 5 bases and 2 bases, in that order; junction bases with no gene match: 2. Per germline, CDR1 SGHTA and CDR2 FQGNSA. CDR3 sequence: CASSLTSGAYNEQFF. The CDR3, as DNA: TGTGCCAGCAGCCTGACTAGCGGGGCCTACAATGAGCAGTTCTTC.

This clonotype was observed at least ten times. One end of the junction fails to match germline, which may point to a read error. The chain joins TRBV24-1 to TRBJ1-2; a weak D match, TRBD1 (6 bases). Germline V gene lookup returns CDR1 KGHDR and CDR2 SFDVKD. The CDR3 spans 13 residues. CDR3 bases: TGTGCCACCAGCGAGGGCCCTCCAGACAGGATATTCTTC. As protein: CATSEGPPDRIFF.

This clonotype appeared a few times. J is TRBJ2-5 and V is TRBV24-1, with a weak D call TRBD1 (6 bases). This CDR3 spans 16 amino acids. From germline, CDR1 is KGHDR and CDR2 SFDVKD. V dropped 2 bases and J dropped 1 base, with 13 bases sitting between them. Written as DNA, the CDR3 is TGTGCCACCAGTGATTCGGCAGGGGCCATCCAAGAGACCCAGTACTTC. Its translation is CATSDSAGAIQETQYF.

This clonotype has a count of ten or more. V is TRBV15 and J is TRBJ2-3; 9 bases line up with TRBD1. The CDR3 loop spans 17 amino acids. After removal of 0 bases from V and 1 base from J, the junction contained 5 bases not matched to a gene. The germline CDR1 and CDR2 sequences are LNHNV and YYDKDF (reference sequence). The CDR3 DNA sequence: TGTGCCACCAGCAGAGATCAGAGACAGGGGGGCACAGATACGCAGTATTTT. Protein sequence: CATSRDQRQGGTDTQYF.

This clonotype was counted only a few times. V usage is TRBV3-1 and J usage is TRBJ1-2; no definite D call. Trimming pared 3 bases from V and 7 bases from J, leaving 6 bases between. CDR1 LGHDT and CDR2 YNNKEL come from the germline V gene (reference sequence). The CDR3 loop spans 11 amino acids. The CDR3 here is CASSHAGGYTF. The CDR3 DNA follows: TGTGCCAGCAGCCACGCGGGTGGCTACACCTTC.

This clonotype has just a few counts. The CDR3 sequence: CASSYGGQSNTGELFF. Written as DNA, the CDR3 is TGCGCCAGCAGCTATGGGGGACAGTCGAACACCGGGGAGCTGTTTTTT. The genes are TRBV5-1 and TRBJ2-2; TRBD1 aligns across 7 bases. V was pared by 3 bases and J by 0 bases, with 5 bases of the junction left unmatched. Germline V gene lookup returns CDR1 SGHRS and CDR2 YFSETQ. The CDR3 contains 16 residues.

This clonotype was seen a handful of times. The CDR3 is CSARDGRGRSSYEQYF. CDR3 sequence (DNA): TGCAGTGCTAGAGATGGAAGGGGAAGGAGCTCCTACGAGCAGTACTTC. V usage is TRBV20-1 and J usage is TRBJ2-7; a possible D gene is TRBD1 (5 bases). The CDR3 totals 16 residues. Trimming took 0 bases from V and 0 from J, leaving 15 bases between them. Germline V CDR1 and CDR2: DFQATT, SNEGSKA (reference sequence).

The chain recombines TRBV2 with TRBJ2-1; 14 bases fit TRBD2. V lost 7 bases and J lost 2; bases outside the gene matches: 4. This CDR3 region has 16 residues. The germline V gene has CDR1 SNHLY and CDR2 FYNNEI. Written as DNA, the CDR3 is TGTGCCAGCACCCGGACTAGCGGGGGGACCTACAATGAGCAGTTCTTC. Encoded protein: CASTRTSGGTYNEQFF.

In this sample, this clonotype turned up many times. The chain employs TRBV15 and TRBJ2-3; the match to TRBD1 covers 11 bases. The V gene end was trimmed by 5 bases and the J gene end by 5 bases; junction bases not matched to a gene: 9. Germline V gene lookup returns CDR1 LNHNV and CDR2 YYDKDF (reference sequence). This CDR3 spans 16 amino acids. CDR3 region: CATSPQLGTGGDTQYF. DNA of the CDR3: TGTGCCACCAGCCCCCAATTAGGGACAGGGGGAGATACGCAGTATTTT.

This clonotype was observed at least ten times. V gene TRBV7-2 combines with J gene TRBJ2-1; 9 bases fit TRBD2. Germline V gives CDR1 SGHTA, CDR2 FQGNSA. Losses at the gene ends were 3 bases for V and 3 bases for J; bases not matched to a gene: 3. The CDR3 sequence is 15 residues long. DNA for the CDR3: TGTGCCAGCAGCTTCCCTAGCGGGATCTACAATGAGCAGTTCTTC. Translating gives CASSFPSGIYNEQFF.

This clonotype was detected many times. The V and J genes are TRBV28 and TRBJ1-2; the D gene is possibly TRBD1 (5 bases). V was pared by 3 bases and J by 2 bases, with 13 bases between. The CDR3 is made up of 15 amino acids. The germline V gene has CDR1 MDHEN and CDR2 SYDVKM. The CDR3 is CASSFGGTDNYGYTF. The CDR3 bases are TGTGCCAGCAGTTTCGGGGGGACGGACAACTATGGCTACACCTTC.

The V call is TRBV5-1, the J call TRBJ2-1; a possible D gene is TRBD2 (5 bases). This CDR3 spans 14 amino acids. Trimming cost V 4 bases and J 5 bases, with 13 bases left between them. CDR1 and CDR2 from the germline V gene are SGHRS and YFSETQ. This CDR3 is CASSVGPGDNEQFF. In DNA form, the CDR3 reads TGCGCCAGCAGCGTTGGTCCCGGGGACAATGAGCAGTTCTTC.

This clonotype was seen many times. V gene TRBV7-8 combines with J gene TRBJ2-2, with a tentative D call TRBD2 (6 bases). The ends were cut back, 4 bases at V and 4 bases at J, with 16 bases in the middle. CDR1 is SGHVS and CDR2 is FQNEAQ in the germline V gene. CDR3 length: 16 amino acids. CDR3 coding DNA: TGTGCCAGCAGCTCACAACCAAGTAGCGGCACCGGGGAGCTGTTTTTT. As protein: CASSSQPSSGTGELFF.

This clonotype was seen at least ten times. The gene calls are TRBV27 and TRBJ1-6; the match to TRBD1 covers 8 bases. Per the germline V gene, CDR1 is MNHEY and CDR2 is SMNVEV (reference sequence). This CDR3 is 12 amino acids long. The trim removed 5 bases at V and 10 bases at J, leaving 1 base unmatched. This CDR3 reads CASSTGGSPLHF. In nucleotides, the CDR3 is TGTGCCAGCAGTACAGGGGGATCACCCCTCCACTTT.

The chain is built from TRBV20-1 and TRBJ2-5; TRBD2 matches 8 bases. Germline V gene sequence: CDR1 DFQATT, CDR2 SNEGSKA (reference sequence). CDR3 length equals 15 residues. Losses at the gene ends were 3 bases for V and 3 bases for J; bases not matched to a gene: 9. CDR3 residues: CSASTVAGKKETQYF. The CDR3 DNA reads as TGCAGTGCTAGTACGGTAGCGGGAAAGAAAGAGACCCAGTACTTC.

This clonotype was detected ten times or more. The chain employs TRBV20-1 and TRBJ2-7; perhaps TRBD1 as D (6 bases). V lost 0 bases, J lost 1 base, and 10 bases lay in between. Germline values: CDR1 DFQATT, CDR2 SNEGSKA (reference sequence). The CDR3 length is 14 residues. CDR3 protein: CSARDLGGSYEQYF. In DNA form, the CDR3 reads TGCAGTGCTAGAGATTTAGGGGGATCCTACGAGCAGTACTTC.

The table lists this clonotype with many counts. The rearrangement joins TRBV29-1 to TRBJ2-7; maybe TRBD2 (5 bases). The CDR3 runs 11 residues. Germline V lookup: CDR1 SQVTM, CDR2 ANQGSEA. V dropped 5 bases and J dropped 6 bases, with 11 bases sitting between them. CDR3 protein: CSVLSSSEQYF. The CDR3 DNA reads TGCAGCGTTCTCTCTAGCTCCGAGCAGTACTTC.

This clonotype was counted ten times or more. CDR3 nucleotides: TGTGCCAGCAGTTACCAAACTTCCGACAGGGGAGGAGACACCATATATTTT. Protein sequence: CASSYQTSDRGGDTIYF. This chain uses TRBV12-3 or TRBV12-4 with TRBJ1-3; TRBD1 aligns across 8 bases. The CDR3 sequence is 17 residues long. V shed 4 bases and J 8 bases; nucleotides not matched to a gene: 16.

This clonotype has only a few counts. The V call is TRBV7-9, the J call TRBJ1-2; 8 positions match TRBD1. V lost 5 bases, J lost 2 bases, and 4 bases stayed unmatched. This CDR3 has 14 amino acids. From germline, CDR1 is SEHNR and CDR2 FQNEAQ (reference sequence). The CDR3 DNA is TGTGCCAGCAGCATCGGACAGGGAAACTATGGCTACACCTTC. Residues: CASSIGQGNYGYTF.

This clonotype was seen more than once but under ten times. The chain couples TRBV11-1 to TRBJ2-3, with 9 bases matching TRBD1. Germline V gene sequence: CDR1 SGHAT, CDR2 FQDESV (reference sequence). V lost 5 bases and J lost 3; bases outside the gene matches: 12. The CDR3 extends over 17 amino acids. The CDR3 DNA reads TGTGCCAGCAGCCCTGAGGTAGGGACAGGGCTGACAGATACGCAGTATTTT. Translated: CASSPEVGTGLTDTQYF.